The 25 T cell receptor beta chains reported below all come from one sample, sequenced in a study of cytomegalovirus exposure and HLA in healthy donors. 60 Vbeta and 13 Jbeta primers were used in PCR. Some clones are missing from TCRdb's copy, which holds only in-frame ones; the method was immunoSEQ multiplex PCR. The data show around 130,000 clones, roughly 84% seen once. The source material was PBMCs. The receptor source for this set is a boy between 5 and 17 years old in good health and CMV-seronegative.

The gene calls are TRBV11-3 and TRBJ2-3, with 9 positions matching TRBD1. The CDR3 is made up of 15 amino acids. V lost 5 bases, J lost 2 bases, and 5 bases stayed unmatched. The germline V gene encodes CDR1 SGHNT and CDR2 YENEEA. This chain's CDR3 is CASSDRDRDTDTQYF. DNA for the CDR3: TGTGCCAGCAGCGACAGGGACAGGGACACAGATACGCAGTATTTT.

This sequence joins TRBV19 and TRBJ1-2; D may be TRBD1 (5 bases). The CDR3 sequence is 15 residues long. From germline, CDR1 is LNHDA and CDR2 SQIVND (reference sequence). Trimming shortened V by 3 bases and J by 7 bases, and 18 bases separated the two germline ends. The CDR3 DNA is TGTGCCAGTAGTATCTGGGGGGTGGTGAAGTCTGGCTACACCTTC. Protein: CASSIWGVVKSGYTF. Combining the CDR3 with reference TRBV19 and TRBJ1-2 gives the whole variable domain DGGITQSPKYLFRKEGQNVTLSCEQNLNHDAMYWYRQDPGQGLRLIYYSQIVNDFQKGDIAEGYSVSREKKESFPLTVTSAQKNPTAFYLCASSIWGVVKSGYTFGSGTRLTVV.

The chain recombines TRBV19 with TRBJ1-1; 7 bases are a match to TRBD1. The trim removed 5 bases at V and 0 bases at J, leaving 9 bases unmatched. Germline-derived CDR1 and CDR2 are LNHDA and SQIVND (reference sequence). The CDR3 totals 16 residues. CDR3 sequence (DNA): TGTGCCAGTAGTCTGCTCGAAGGACAGGTGAACACTGAAGCTTTCTTT. Translation: CASSLLEGQVNTEAFF.

This rearrangement joins TRBV6-1 to TRBJ2-1; a possible D gene is TRBD2 (6 bases). Germline CDR1 MNHNS, CDR2 SASEGT. V gave up 10 bases and J gave up 0 bases, with 13 bases separating them. The CDR3 is 14 amino acids. The CDR3 reads CATGGLSSYNEQFF. For the CDR3, the DNA is TGTGCCACAGGAGGGCTGAGCTCCTACAATGAGCAGTTCTTC.

This chain links TRBV7-2 with TRBJ2-7, with 8 bases identical to TRBD2. The CDR3 has 19 residues. V was pared by 4 bases and J by 2 bases, with 19 bases of the junction left unmatched. The germline V gene encodes CDR1 SGHTA and CDR2 FQGNSA. In DNA, the CDR3 is TGTGCCAGCAGCTACCCTCCCAAGGGGTTATCGGGGGGGACCTACGAGCAGTACTTC. It is translated as CASSYPPKGLSGGTYEQYF.

The chain couples TRBV7-2 to TRBJ2-7, with 9 bases that match TRBD2. The trim removed 3 bases at V and 7 bases at J, leaving 10 bases unmatched. Germline V gene sequence: CDR1 SGHTA, CDR2 FQGNSA. CDR3 length: 15 residues. Here the CDR3 reads CASSFRASGAGEQYF. As DNA, the CDR3 is TGTGCCAGCAGCTTTCGGGCTAGCGGGGCGGGTGAGCAGTACTTC.

The rearrangement joins TRBV7-9 to TRBJ2-1; D is uncertain. This CDR3 is 13 amino acids long. V was trimmed by 4 bases and J by 12 bases, leaving 16 bases between them. In germline, CDR1 is SEHNR, CDR2 FQNEAQ (reference sequence). CDR3 in DNA: TGTGCCAGCAGCTCCCAAAACCAGATTGGGCAGTTCTTC. Protein product: CASSSQNQIGQFF.

The table lists this clone with a count of one. The chain is built from TRBV7-6 and TRBJ1-6; TRBD1 agrees at 7 bases. Per the germline V gene, CDR1 is SGHVS and CDR2 is FNYEAQ. The CDR3 has 18 residues. J was trimmed by 3 bases and V by 2 bases; bases with no gene match: 10. CDR3 loop: CASSLINEGADYNSPLHF. The CDR3 bases are TGTGCCAGCAGCTTAATAAATGAGGGGGCAGACTATAATTCACCCCTCCACTTT.

As regards this clone: A junction boundary mismatches the germline segment, possibly from a read error. The V call is TRBV19, the J call TRBJ2-2; 8 positions match TRBD1. The CDR3 is made up of 13 amino acids. Germline-derived CDR1 and CDR2 are LNHDA and SQIVND (reference sequence). The CDR3 loop reads CASQDRDTGELSF. The DNA for the CDR3 is TGTGCCAGCCAGGACAGGGACACCGGGGAGCTGTCTTTT.

The chain couples TRBV15 to TRBJ2-1; D is perhaps TRBD1 (6 bases). V lost 1 base, J lost 0 bases, and 10 bases lay in between. Germline CDR1 is LNHNV and CDR2 is YYDKDF (reference sequence). CDR3 length: 16 residues. CDR3 in amino acids: CATSRGGGLSYNEQFF. In DNA, the CDR3 is TGTGCCACCAGCAGAGGAGGGGGTCTCTCCTACAATGAGCAGTTCTTC.

This sequence joins TRBV4-2 and TRBJ1-4; TRBD1 agrees at 10 bases. The CDR3 covers 18 residues. Trimming at V came to 1 base and at J to 10 bases, leaving 15 bases not matched to a gene. Germline-derived CDR1 and CDR2 are LGHNA and YNFKEQ. This CDR3 is CASSQGGGQGGFPGKLFF. CDR3 nucleotide sequence: TGTGCCAGCAGCCAAGGTGGCGGACAGGGGGGGTTTCCAGGAAAACTGTTTTTT.

The genes are TRBV6-4 and TRBJ2-3; TRBD2 aligns across 11 bases. The CDR3 loop spans 17 amino acids. Trimming took 5 bases from V and 1 from J; bases not matched to a gene: 8. The V gene's germline CDR1 is MRHNA and CDR2 SNTAGT. CDR3 protein: CASSPLAGVSGTDTQYF. CDR3 nucleotide sequence: TGTGCCAGCAGTCCACTAGCGGGAGTTTCTGGCACAGATACGCAGTATTTT.

The chain has TRBV6-5 and TRBJ2-6; D remains unclear. CDR3 length: 13 residues. Germline V gene data show CDR1 as MNHEY and CDR2 as SVGAGI. Trimming stripped 6 bases from V and 0 bases from J, with 3 bases between. CDR3: CASSFSGANVLTF. The CDR3 DNA reads TGTGCCAGCAGCTTCTCTGGGGCCAACGTCCTGACTTTC.

This clone occurred once. The J gene is TRBJ2-1, the V gene TRBV27; possible D gene TRBD2, 6 bases. V was pared by 5 bases and J by 5 bases, with 16 bases between. This CDR3 has 15 residues. Germline CDR1 is MNHEY and CDR2 is SMNVEV (reference sequence). As DNA, the CDR3 is TGTGCCAGCAGTGCCGTGCGGGGAAGAGACAATGAGCAGTTCTTC. Encoded protein: CASSAVRGRDNEQFF.

This chain connects TRBV15 to TRBJ2-7, with D uncertain. The CDR3 spans 13 residues. Germline CDR1 reads LNHNV; CDR2 reads YYDKDF (reference sequence). Trimming removed 8 bases from V and 2 bases from J, with 13 bases in between. The CDR3 coding sequence is TGTGCCACCTCTCTAGATGTAACCTACGAGCAGTACTTC. Amino acids: CATSLDVTYEQYF.

The chain joins TRBV5-1 to TRBJ2-3, with 12 bases aligning to TRBD2. Germline-derived CDR1 and CDR2 are SGHRS and YFSETQ. V trimming: 6 bases; J trimming: 4 bases; junction bases outside the gene matches: 3. CDR3 length: 14 residues. The CDR3 spells CASTLAGGADTQYF. CDR3 bases: TGCGCCAGCACGCTAGCGGGGGGGGCAGATACGCAGTATTTT.

V is TRBV29-1 and J is TRBJ2-7; TRBD1 aligns across 8 bases. The CDR3 extends over 15 amino acids. Looked up from germline, CDR1 is SQVTM and CDR2 is ANQGSEA. Trimming cost V 4 bases and J 5 bases; bases outside gene matches: 13. The CDR3 DNA sequence: TGCAGCGTTGGTGGTTTGACAGGGGTGGTCCACGAGCAGTACTTC. It yields the protein CSVGGLTGVVHEQYF.

This rearrangement joins TRBV7-2 to TRBJ2-1; D possibly corresponds to TRBD1 (6 bases). CDR1 is SGHTA, CDR2 FQGNSA, per germline. CDR3 length equals 15 residues. Trimming took 0 bases from V and 8 from J, leaving 14 bases between them. The CDR3 region is CASSLAQGQSHEQFF. CDR3 bases: TGTGCCAGCAGCTTAGCACAGGGACAATCTCATGAGCAGTTCTTC.

CDR3 nucleotides: TGTGCCAGCAGCGTAGCTTCCGGGACAGGGCAAGAGACCCAGTACTTC. Its protein product is CASSVASGTGQETQYF. The chain has TRBV9 and TRBJ2-5; TRBD1 aligns across 9 bases. Trimming at V came to 0 bases and at J to 2 bases, leaving 5 bases not matched to a gene. The CDR3 loop spans 16 amino acids. Per the germline V gene, CDR1 is SGDLS and CDR2 is YYNGEE.

In this sample, this clone turned up once. This chain joins TRBV5-6 and TRBJ2-2, with 7 bases identical to TRBD2. Trimming removed 5 bases from V and 0 bases from J; junction bases left unmatched: 1. Germline V gene lookup returns CDR1 SGHDT and CDR2 YYEEEE. The CDR3 loop spans 14 amino acids. Written as DNA, the CDR3 is TGTGCCAGCAGACTAGCGCCGAACACCGGGGAGCTGTTTTTT. Translating it yields CASRLAPNTGELFF. The complete variable domain, with remaining parts taken from reference TRBV5-6 and TRBJ2-2, reads DAGVTQSPTHLIKTRGQQVTLRCSPKSGHDTVSWYQQALGQGPQFIFQYYEEEERQRGNFPDRFSGHQFPNYSSELNVNALLLGDSALYLCASRLAPNTGELFFGEGSRLTVL.

The CDR3 sequence is CASSPKGQEDSPLHF. Written as DNA, the CDR3 is TGTGCCAGCTCACCGAAAGGACAGGAGGATTCACCCCTCCACTTT. J is TRBJ1-6 and V is TRBV18; 7 nucleotides agree with TRBD1. Germline values: CDR1 KGHSH, CDR2 LQKENI. The V and J ends lost 3 bases and 8 bases, in that order; junction bases with no gene match: 7. The CDR3 is 15 amino acids. Drawing the rest from reference TRBV18 and TRBJ1-6, the complete variable domain is NAGVMQNPRHLVRRRGQEARLRCSPMKGHSHVYWYRQLPEEGLKFMVYLQKENIIDESGMPKERFSAEFPKEGPSILRIQQVVRGDSAAYFCASSPKGQEDSPLHFGNGTRLTVT.

The chain carries TRBV7-2 and TRBJ1-1; a weak D match, TRBD1 (5 bases). CDR3 length: 13 amino acids. Germline CDR1 and CDR2: SGHTA and FQGNSA. Between the trimmed V and J ends, which lost 0 bases and 8 bases, there was a span of 10 bases. The CDR3 here is CASSLAPRTEAFF. CDR3 nucleotide sequence: TGTGCCAGCAGCTTAGCGCCTCGGACAGAAGCTTTCTTT.

The V call is TRBV7-7, the J call TRBJ2-5; 7 nucleotides agree with TRBD2. Trimming cost V 2 bases and J 5 bases; bases outside gene matches: 2. Per germline, CDR1 SSHAT and CDR2 FNYEAQ (reference sequence). The CDR3 totals 13 residues. The CDR3 region has the DNA TGTGCCAGCAGCTTAACCGGGGGGGAGACCCAGTACTTC. It specifies CASSLTGGETQYF.

The chain has TRBV6-5 and TRBJ1-6; TRBD1 might be the D (5 bases). V was cut by 0 bases and J by 8 bases, with 14 bases left in between. The germline V gene has CDR1 MNHEY and CDR2 SVGAGI. The CDR3 totals 16 residues. CDR3 loop: CASSYSEGLGDSPLHF. CDR3 DNA sequence: TGTGCCAGCAGTTACTCGGAGGGTTTGGGGGATTCACCCCTCCACTTT.

This clone appeared a single time. This chain uses TRBV5-1 with TRBJ2-7, with 7 nucleotides matching TRBD1. J lost 7 bases, V lost 4 bases, and 14 bases had no gene match. The CDR3 length is 15 residues. CDR1 is SGHRS and CDR2 is YFSETQ in the germline V gene. As DNA, the CDR3 is TGCGCCAGCAGCCCACACGACAGGGTTTTGGGTGAGCAGTACTTC. Protein sequence: CASSPHDRVLGEQYF. The variable domain in full, with the rest retrieved from reference TRBV5-1 and TRBJ2-7, is KAGVTQTPRYLIKTRGQQVTLSCSPISGHRSVSWYQQTPGQGLQFLFEYFSETQRNKGNFPGRFSGRQFSNSRSEMNVSTLELGDSALYLCASSPHDRVLGEQYFGPGTRLTVT.